The 2 T cell receptor beta chains presented below share a single source sample, sequenced in a study of OX40 agonist ivuxolimab in advanced cancers. The library was generated by the immunoSEQ multiplex PCR assay. Imported from immuneACCESS, the table was reduced by TCRdb to in-frame sequences with V and J called. These copies leave out some clones; in studies compared against another copy, an unresolved V gene accounts for under half, and the cause of the remainder is not known. In this sample the table shows about 27,000 clones, approximately 79% of which occur a single time. The ten most abundant clones make up about 29% of the sample. The starting material was CD4+ or CD8+ T cells sorted from blood, obtained in a trial of the OX40 agonist ivuxolimab. These TCRs come from an adult with an advanced solid tumor such as melanoma, head and neck, liver or kidney cancer.

The chain carries TRBV19 and TRBJ2-7; D unclear. The V gene lost 10 bases and the J gene lost 1 base, with 8 bases spanning the gap. The CDR3 contains 11 residues. Per the germline V gene, CDR1 is LNHDA and CDR2 is SQIVND (reference sequence). As DNA, the CDR3 is TGTGCCACTGGGGTGTCCTACGAGCAGTACTTC. Its protein product is CATGVSYEQYF.

The J gene is TRBJ2-7, the V gene TRBV6-5; TRBD2 aligns across 12 bases. The CDR3 covers 15 residues. V gave up 2 bases and J gave up 4 bases; unmatched junction bases: 3. Germline assignment: CDR1 MNHEY and CDR2 SVGAGI. In DNA form, the CDR3 reads TGTGCCAGCAGTTACCACCTAGCGGGAGGGTACGAGCAGTACTTC. Protein: CASSYHLAGGYEQYF.